This TCR beta chain is from a study of blood T cells in healthy people across ages. Notes on the study in general: Age brought a roughly linear fall in TCR beta diversity measured per million T cells.

Together with a sample-barcoded 5' primer, a J-beta primer mix was included in a second PCR lasting roughly 7 to 11 cycles. Each CDR3 protein gets one entry after TCRdb re-called the 5' RACE reads with MiXCR. The table includes over a million distinct CDR3 sequences, about 45% detected once. The sample, around 9.9 milliliters of peripheral blood, was drawn from each donor. On this clonotype: Its antigen is not identified.

Unmatched junction bases numbered 12, after V lost 3 bases and J lost 5 bases. Germline CDR1 is MNHNS and CDR2 is SASEGT. The CDR3 length is 16 residues. The origin of this receptor is a woman aged 18-29 years in good health. This sequence joins TRBV6-1 and TRBJ1-1, with 7 bases lining up with TRBD1. The specimen sequenced was blood. The CDR3 nucleotides read TGTGCCAGCAGTGACTTCACGACAGGGCGGGCAACTGAAGCTTTCTTT. Translated: CASSDFTTGRATEAFF.